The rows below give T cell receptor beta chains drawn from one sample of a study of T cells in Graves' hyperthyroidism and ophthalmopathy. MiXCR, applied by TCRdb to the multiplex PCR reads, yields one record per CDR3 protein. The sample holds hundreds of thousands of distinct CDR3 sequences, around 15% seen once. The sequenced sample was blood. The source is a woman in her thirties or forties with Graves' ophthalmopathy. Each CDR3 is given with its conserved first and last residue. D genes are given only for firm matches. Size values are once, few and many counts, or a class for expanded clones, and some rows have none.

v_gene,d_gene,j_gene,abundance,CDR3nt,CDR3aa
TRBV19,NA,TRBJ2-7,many,TGTGCCAGTAGTATATCCTCCTACTACGAGCAGTACTTC,CASSISSYYEQYF
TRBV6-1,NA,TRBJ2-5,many,TGTGCCCGCTTAAGAGGCTCCGAGGAGACCCAGTACTTC,CARLRGSEETQYF
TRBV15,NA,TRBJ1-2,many,TGTGCCACCAGCAGAAATACTCAGGGGCCCCTCTATGGCTACACCTTC,CATSRNTQGPLYGYTF
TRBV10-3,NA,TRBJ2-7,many,TGTGCCATCAGTGAAGGGGGACACGGCTACGAGCAGTACTTC,CAISEGGHGYEQYF
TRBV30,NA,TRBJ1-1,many,TGTGCCTGGAAGTCTGAGGAGCCTGAAGCTTTCTTT,CAWKSEEPEAFF
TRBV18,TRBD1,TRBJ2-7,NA,TGTGCCAGCTCAACGGGTACAGGGGGAGGATACGAGCAGTACTTC,CASSTGTGGGYEQYF
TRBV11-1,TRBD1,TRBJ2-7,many,TGTGCCAGCAGCTTAGGTTCCGGGACAGGACTATACGAGCAGTACTTC,CASSLGSGTGLYEQYF
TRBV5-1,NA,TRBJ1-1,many,TGCGCCAGCAGCCCGGCGGGGGAAAGGGTCACTGAAGCTTTCTTT,CASSPAGERVTEAFF
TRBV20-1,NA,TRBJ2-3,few,TGCAGTGCTAGAGTAGGCGGTCGTACGCAGTATTTT,CSARVGGRTQYF
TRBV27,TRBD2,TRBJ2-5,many,TGTGCCAGCAGTTTATGGGTAGCGGGAGGGCCGCGGGAGACCCAGTACTTC,CASSLWVAGGPRETQYF
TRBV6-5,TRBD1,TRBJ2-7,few,TGTGCCAGCAGTTATCGACAGGGAAGCTCCTACGAGCAGTACTTC,CASSYRQGSSYEQYF
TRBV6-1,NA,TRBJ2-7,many,TGTGCCAGCGGGCGGGACGGAGCCTACGAGCAGTACTTC,CASGRDGAYEQYF
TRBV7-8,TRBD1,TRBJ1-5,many,TGTGCCAGCAGCTCGGGGACAGGGAGAACCAATCAGCCCCAGCATTTT,CASSSGTGRTNQPQHF
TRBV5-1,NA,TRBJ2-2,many,TGCGCCAGCCAACTAGGCGGCTCCGGGGACGGGGAGCTGTTTTTT,CASQLGGSGDGELFF
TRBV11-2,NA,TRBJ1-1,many,TGTGCCAGCAGCTTCGGACGAGGACACTCCGGGGACACTGAAGCTTTCTTT,CASSFGRGHSGDTEAFF
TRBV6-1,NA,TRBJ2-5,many,TGTGCCGCATGGTTCGGCGAGACCCAGTACTTC,CAAWFGETQYF
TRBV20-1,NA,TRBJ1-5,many,TGCAGTGCTAGTACCCAGAAATATAGCAATCAGCCCCAGCATTTT,CSASTQKYSNQPQHF
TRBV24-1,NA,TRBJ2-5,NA,TGTGCCACCAGTGACCCCGGTACCCAAGAGACCCAGTACTTC,CATSDPGTQETQYF
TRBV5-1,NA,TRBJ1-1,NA,TGCGCCAGCAGCTTTAGGGGACAATCGAACACTGAAGCTTTCTTT,CASSFRGQSNTEAFF
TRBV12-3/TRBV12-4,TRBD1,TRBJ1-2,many,TGTGCCAGCAGTTCAAGCGACAGGGATGGGGGCTACACCTTC,CASSSSDRDGGYTF
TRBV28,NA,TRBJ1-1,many,TGTGCCGGGATTATCGGACGGTTGAACACTGAAGCTTTCTTT,CAGIIGRLNTEAFF
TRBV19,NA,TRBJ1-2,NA,TGTGCCAGTAGTATTAGTGGATGGAACTATGGCTACACCTTC,CASSISGWNYGYTF
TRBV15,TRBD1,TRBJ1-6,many,TGTGCCACCAGCAGAGACCCGGGACAGCTAAATTCACCCCTCCACTTT,CATSRDPGQLNSPLHF
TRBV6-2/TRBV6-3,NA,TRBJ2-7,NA,TGTGCCAGCAGTTCCCCCAGGATCGAGCAGTACTTC,CASSSPRIEQYF
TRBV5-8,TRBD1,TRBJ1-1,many,TGTGCCAGCAGCCCTAACACAGGGGTTGGCACTGAAGCTTTCTTT,CASSPNTGVGTEAFF
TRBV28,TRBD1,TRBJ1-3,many,TGTGCCAGCAGACTCAGGGACAGTGCCTCTGGAAACACCATATATTTT,CASRLRDSASGNTIYF
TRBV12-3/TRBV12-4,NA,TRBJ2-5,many,TGTGCCAGCAGGAGGTCGGGAGAGACCCAGTACTTC,CASRRSGETQYF
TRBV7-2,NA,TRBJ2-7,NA,TGTGCCAGCAGCCTTCAAGTCGGGGGACACTACGAGCAGTACTTC,CASSLQVGGHYEQYF
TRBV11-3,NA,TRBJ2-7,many,TGTGCCACCGAAGAACAGGGCTCCGACGAGCAGTACTTC,CATEEQGSDEQYF
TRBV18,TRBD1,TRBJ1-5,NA,TGTGCCAGCTCACCACGGGGACAGACTAATCAGCCCCAGCATTTT,CASSPRGQTNQPQHF
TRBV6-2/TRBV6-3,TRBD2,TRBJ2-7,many,TGTGCCAGCAGAATCGGGACTAGCGAATCCTACGAGCAGTACTTC,CASRIGTSESYEQYF
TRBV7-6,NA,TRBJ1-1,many,TGTGCCAGCAGCCCGACAAAGCGGGAGTGGGGCACTGAAGCTTTCTTT,CASSPTKREWGTEAFF
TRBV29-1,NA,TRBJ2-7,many,TGCAGCGTTACAGTCCAAAGTTGGGAGCAGTACTTC,CSVTVQSWEQYF
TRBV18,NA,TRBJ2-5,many,TGTGCCAGCTCACCACCGGTCCGGGAGACCCAGTACTTC,CASSPPVRETQYF
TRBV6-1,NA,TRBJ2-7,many,TGTGCCAGCAGTGAAAGCCGGACATGGGGCTACGAGCAGTACTTC,CASSESRTWGYEQYF
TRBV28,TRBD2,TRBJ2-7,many,TGTGCCAGCAGTTTCCCAACGTCGACTAGCGGGAGTGGTTACGAGCAGTACTTC,CASSFPTSTSGSGYEQYF
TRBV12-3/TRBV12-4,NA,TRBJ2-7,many,TGTGCCAGCAGTTTCCAAGGGCTAGGGGGGGCCTACGAGCAGTACTTC,CASSFQGLGGAYEQYF
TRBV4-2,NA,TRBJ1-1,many,TGTGCCAGCAGCGCAATGGGAGGCACTGAAGCTTTCTTT,CASSAMGGTEAFF
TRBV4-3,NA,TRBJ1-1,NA,TGCGCCAGCAGCCAACCAACAGGGCCCGGGATGAACACTGAAGCTTTCTTT,CASSQPTGPGMNTEAFF
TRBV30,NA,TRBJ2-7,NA,TGTGCCTGGAGTGCCCTTCGGGAGCAGTACTTC,CAWSALREQYF
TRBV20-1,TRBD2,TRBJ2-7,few,TGCAGTGCTCCAACAAGGCGGGGGGCGGGGGAGCAGTACTTC,CSAPTRRGAGEQYF
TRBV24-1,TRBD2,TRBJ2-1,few,TGTGCCACCAGTGATGGGGGGGAGTACAACAATGAGCAGTTCTTC,CATSDGGEYNNEQFF
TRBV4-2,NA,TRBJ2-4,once,TGTGCCAGCAGCCAAGAACCCGGACTCCCGGGAAACATTCAGTACTTC,CASSQEPGLPGNIQYF
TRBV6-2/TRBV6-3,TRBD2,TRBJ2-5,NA,TGTGCCAGTTATAGCGGGAGCCAAGAGACCCAGTACTTC,CASYSGSQETQYF
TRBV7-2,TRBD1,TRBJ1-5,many,TGTGCCAGCAGCCGGGACAGCCTCAATCAGCCCCAGCATTTT,CASSRDSLNQPQHF
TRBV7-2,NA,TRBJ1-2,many,TGTGCCAGCAGACAAGTGTGGGCTAACTATGGCTACACCTTC,CASRQVWANYGYTF
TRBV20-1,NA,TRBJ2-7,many,TGCAGTGCGGGAGAGAGTACTTACGAGCAGTACTTC,CSAGESTYEQYF
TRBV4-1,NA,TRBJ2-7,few,TGCGCCAGCAGCCAATCATCCGGCGGAAGAGCCGACCGGGGCTACGAGCAGTACTTC,CASSQSSGGRADRGYEQYF
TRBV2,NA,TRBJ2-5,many,TGTGCCAGCAGTGAAGGGTGGAGAGAGACCCAGTACTTC,CASSEGWRETQYF
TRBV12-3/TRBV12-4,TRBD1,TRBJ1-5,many,TGTGCCAGCAGTGGGACAGGGGCGTCCCAGCCCCAGCATTTT,CASSGTGASQPQHF
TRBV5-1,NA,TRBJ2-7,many,TGCGCCAGCAGCTTGGGGGGTGACTCCCCCTACGAGCAGTACTTC,CASSLGGDSPYEQYF
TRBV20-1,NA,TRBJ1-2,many,TGCAGTGCCGATGAACAGAACTATGGCTACACCTTC,CSADEQNYGYTF
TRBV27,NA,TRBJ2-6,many,TGTGCCAGCAGTTTATGGGGCTCTGGGGCCAACGTCCTGACTTTC,CASSLWGSGANVLTF
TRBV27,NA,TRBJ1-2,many,TGTGCCAGCAAGACCCCCATGGAGGATGGCTACACCTTC,CASKTPMEDGYTF
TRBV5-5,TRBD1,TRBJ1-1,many,TGTGCCGGTGGACAGGGATTCGGCACTGAAGCTTTCTTT,CAGGQGFGTEAFF
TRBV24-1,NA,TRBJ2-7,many,TGTGCCACCACCGGATTAAGAGGCGAGCAGTACTTC,CATTGLRGEQYF